The next 32 T cell receptor beta chains were all read from a single sample in a study of shared clonotypes between healthy human individuals. Clones were sequenced by immunoSEQ multiplex PCR, and TCRdb holds only the in-frame ones, with some missing. The table has 450,000 to 500,000 clones, 70% to 85% seen once. The specimen was PBMCs. The origin of the receptors is a middle-aged woman in good health. Some clones in this sample may be carry-over from other donors' samples.

The chain recombines TRBV11-2 with TRBJ1-2, with 11 bases identical to TRBD1. The germline V gene has CDR1 SGHAT and CDR2 FQNNGV. V lost 4 bases and J lost 6; bases outside the gene matches: 7. CDR3 length: 15 amino acids. The chain's CDR3 is CASSYRRDRGDGYTF. The CDR3 coding sequence is TGTGCCAGCAGCTACCGTCGGGACAGGGGGGATGGCTACACCTTC. Based on the CDR3 plus reference TRBV11-2 and TRBJ1-2, the full variable domain is EAGVAQSPRYKIIEKRQSVAFWCNPISGHATLYWYQQILGQGPKLLIQFQNNGVVDDSQLPKDRFSAERLKGVDSTLKIQPAKLEDSAVYLCASSYRRDRGDGYTFGSGTRLTVV.

The V call is TRBV19, the J call TRBJ2-3; no clear D gene. V was shortened by 5 bases and J by 0 bases, with 6 bases between the two germline ends. The germline gives CDR1 LNHDA, CDR2 SQIVND (reference sequence). CDR3 length: 13 amino acids. The CDR3 DNA reads TGTGCCAGTAGTCCTGATAGCACAGATACGCAGTATTTT. This encodes CASSPDSTDTQYF.

The gene calls are TRBV29-1 and TRBJ2-7; possible D gene TRBD1, 5 bases. V gave up 5 bases and J gave up 6 bases, with 11 bases separating them. The CDR3 covers 11 residues. Germline V gene lookup returns CDR1 SQVTM and CDR2 ANQGSEA. The CDR3 DNA reads TGCAGCGTTATGGACACGATCGAGCAGTACTTC. The encoded protein is CSVMDTIEQYF.

The V call is TRBV11-2, the J call TRBJ1-5; D may be TRBD1 (5 bases). Trimming took off 0 bases at V and 7 bases at J, with 7 bases between the two ends. CDR1 SGHAT and CDR2 FQNNGV come from the germline V gene. The length of the CDR3 is 13 residues. The CDR3 region is CASSLERGQPQHF. CDR3 sequence (DNA): TGTGCCAGCAGCTTAGAAAGGGGACAGCCCCAGCATTTT.

This clone occurred a few times. The chain couples TRBV19 to TRBJ2-1; D unclear. Germline V CDR1 and CDR2: LNHDA, SQIVND (reference sequence). V lost 5 bases, J lost 8 bases, and 16 bases lay in between. The CDR3 is made up of 14 amino acids. CDR3 residues: CASSPAALQDEQFF. For the CDR3, the DNA is TGTGCCAGTAGTCCCGCTGCGCTTCAAGATGAGCAGTTCTTC.

This clone was detected only a few times. CDR3 region: CASSYGTSGSRETQYF. The CDR3 nucleotides are TGTGCCAGCAGTTACGGGACTAGCGGGAGTCGGGAGACCCAGTACTTC. The chain is built from TRBV6-5 and TRBJ2-5; 14 positions match TRBD2. CDR1 MNHEY and CDR2 SVGAGI come from the germline V gene. Germline trimming cut 2 bases from V and 5 bases from J; bases unmatched to any gene: 4. The CDR3 runs 16 residues.

V and J are TRBV5-4 and TRBJ2-7; TRBD2 aligns across 8 bases. The CDR3 sequence is 16 residues long. Germline V gene lookup returns CDR1 SGHNT and CDR2 YYREEE (reference sequence). The trim removed 4 bases at V and 2 bases at J, leaving 11 bases unmatched. CDR3 protein: CASSPGLADMAYEQYF. The CDR3 DNA is TGTGCCAGCAGCCCCGGACTAGCCGACATGGCCTACGAGCAGTACTTC. Using reference TRBV5-4 and TRBJ2-7 for the parts outside the CDR3, the full variable domain is ETGVTQSPTHLIKTRGQQVTLRCSSQSGHNTVSWYQQALGQGPQFIFQYYREEENGRGNFPPRFSGLQFPNYSSELNVNALELDDSALYLCASSPGLADMAYEQYFGPGTRLTVT.

J is TRBJ2-3 and V is TRBV9; 11 positions match TRBD1. Trimming removed 0 bases from V and 3 bases from J; junction bases left unmatched: 3. Germline V lookup: CDR1 SGDLS, CDR2 YYNGEE. The CDR3 spans 16 residues. The CDR3 nucleotides are TGTGCCAGCAGCGTAGGGACAGGGGGCGGGACAGATACGCAGTATTTT. It encodes CASSVGTGGGTDTQYF.

This clone was found once. The rearrangement uses TRBV7-6 and TRBJ2-1, with D perhaps assigned TRBD1 or TRBD2 (5 bases each). V lost 1 base and J lost 2, with 9 bases in between. CDR1 is SGHVS, CDR2 FNYEAQ, per germline. This CDR3 has 15 residues. CDR3 bases: TGTGCCAGCAGCTTAGAAGGGGACCCCTACAATGAGCAGTTCTTC. Amino acid sequence: CASSLEGDPYNEQFF.

This chain connects TRBV23-1 to TRBJ2-4, with TRBD2 matching over 13 bases. TRBV23-1 is noted as an ORF with a role that remains uncertain. V was clipped by 2 bases and J by 2 bases; unmatched bases: 24. The CDR3 sequence is 24 residues long. The CDR3 DNA is TGCGCCAGCAGTCAACCTTTGCGGGACTTACCAGGTACTAGCGGGAGGGCCACCAAAAACATTCAGTACTTC. Its protein product is CASSQPLRDLPGTSGRATKNIQYF.

This chain's CDR3 is CSPEATEAFF. The DNA for the CDR3 is TGCAGCCCCGAGGCCACTGAAGCTTTCTTT. The gene calls are TRBV29-1 and TRBJ1-1, with D unresolved. Trimming removed 8 bases at V and 4 bases at J, with 8 bases between. Germline V CDR1 and CDR2: SQVTM, ANQGSEA. The CDR3 is 10 residues long.

The chain employs TRBV29-1 and TRBJ2-1; D is tentatively TRBD1 or TRBD2 (6 bases each). The V and J ends lost 4 bases and 6 bases respectively, with 13 bases between them. This CDR3 has 13 residues. The germline V gene has CDR1 SQVTM and CDR2 ANQGSEA. In DNA form, the CDR3 reads TGCAGCGTTGCTCAGGGGCGGGGCAATGAGCAGTTCTTC. Translation gives CSVAQGRGNEQFF.

The V call is TRBV7-2, the J call TRBJ2-1; TRBD2 agrees at 10 bases. J lost 7 bases, V lost 5 bases, and 5 bases had no gene match. The CDR3 totals 14 residues. Germline assignment: CDR1 SGHTA and CDR2 FQGNSA. DNA for the CDR3: TGTGCCAGCAGCCCCGGACTAGCGGTGAATGAGCAGTTCTTC. Amino acids: CASSPGLAVNEQFF.

The chain employs TRBV18 and TRBJ2-1; the D gene could be TRBD1 or TRBD2 (6 bases each). Germline-derived CDR1 and CDR2 are KGHSH and LQKENI. Trimming removed 4 bases from V and 4 bases from J, with 20 bases in between. CDR3 size: 17 residues. CDR3: CASSHSSARGGYNEQFF. The CDR3 coding sequence is TGTGCCAGCTCACACTCTAGCGCCCGAGGGGGTTACAATGAGCAGTTCTTC.

The genes are TRBV7-9 and TRBJ1-1, with unresolved D. The germline V gene has CDR1 SEHNR and CDR2 FQNEAQ (reference sequence). Trimming left V 5 bases short and J 1 base short, with 11 bases between. The CDR3 runs 14 residues. CDR3 amino acids: CASSQVGSNTEAFF. The DNA of the CDR3 is TGTGCCAGCAGCCAAGTGGGCTCGAACACTGAAGCTTTCTTT.

This clone showed up just a few times. The V and J genes are TRBV6-1 and TRBJ2-3, with 12 bases aligning to TRBD2. Germline CDR1 reads MNHNS; CDR2 reads SASEGT. CDR3 length: 17 amino acids. V dropped 1 base and J dropped 8; count of bases not matched to a gene: 10. The CDR3 region has the DNA TGTGCCAGCAGTGAAGGGACTAGCGGGAATGTGGCAGCTACGCAGTATTTT. This sequence encodes CASSEGTSGNVAATQYF.

The rearrangement joins TRBV30 to TRBJ2-7, with 7 bases fitting TRBD1. Per germline, CDR1 GTSNPN and CDR2 SVGIG (reference sequence). V shed 4 bases, J shed 2 bases, and the junction held 2 bases outside the gene matches. The CDR3 has 12 amino acids. The CDR3 reads CAWTGQAYEQYF. The CDR3 nucleotides read TGTGCCTGGACCGGACAGGCCTACGAGCAGTACTTC. The full variable domain, with the rest looked up from reference TRBV30 and TRBJ2-7, is SQTIHQWPATLVQPVGSPLSLECTVEGTSNPNLYWYRQAAGRGLQLLFYSVGIGQISSEVPQNLSASRPQDRQFILSSKKLLLSDSGFYLCAWTGQAYEQYFGPGTRLTVT.

The chain has TRBV29-1 and TRBJ1-1, with D unclear. V dropped 5 bases and J dropped 5 bases, with 6 bases sitting between them. Germline V gene sequence: CDR1 SQVTM, CDR2 ANQGSEA. The CDR3 consists of 10 residues. DNA of the CDR3: TGCAGCGTTCTGGGGACTGAAGCTTTCTTT. This translates into CSVLGTEAFF.

The CDR3 protein is CASSIVRDRGSPQHF. DNA of the CDR3: TGTGCCAGTAGTATAGTCCGGGACAGGGGGTCGCCCCAGCATTTT. V is TRBV19 and J is TRBJ1-5; 11 nucleotides match TRBD1. With V trimmed by 1 base and J by 9 bases, 5 bases remained unmatched. Germline CDR1 is LNHDA and CDR2 is SQIVND (reference sequence). The CDR3 extends over 15 amino acids.

The V gene is TRBV27, the J gene TRBJ2-7; D possibly corresponds to TRBD2 (5 bases). The CDR3 spans 15 residues. The germline gives CDR1 MNHEY, CDR2 SMNVEV (reference sequence). Between the trimmed V and J ends, which lost 6 bases and 1 base, there was a span of 16 bases. The CDR3 loop reads CASRSGGPSSYEQYF. The CDR3 nucleotides are TGTGCCAGCAGATCCGGAGGTCCTAGTTCCTACGAGCAGTACTTC.

As for this clone: A far larger clone is one base from this, pointing to a likely read error. Distinct nucleotide sequences in the sample also encode this CDR3. The chain carries TRBV11-2 and TRBJ2-3; 7 bases line up with TRBD2. Germline V gene sequence: CDR1 SGHAT, CDR2 FQNNGV. CDR3 length: 15 amino acids. This chain's CDR3 is CASSFWGGSPDTQYF. CDR3 sequence (DNA): TGTGCCAGCAGCTTTTGGGGGGGTTCTCCAGATACGCAGTACTTT.

This clone turned up a few times. The CDR3, as DNA: TGTGCCAGCAGCAAACCCCACGGAAGGACCACAGATACGCAGTATTTT. Its translation is CASSKPHGRTTDTQYF. The chain carries TRBV6-6 and TRBJ2-3; D is uncertain. V was cut by 6 bases and J by 2 bases, with 18 bases left in between. Germline lookup yields CDR1 MNHNY and CDR2 SVGAGI (reference sequence). This CDR3 comprises 16 residues.

CDR3 nucleotides: TGTGCCATCAGTCTAATAGCGGGAGCGGACAATGAGCAGTTCTTC. Protein product: CAISLIAGADNEQFF. The gene calls are TRBV10-3 and TRBJ2-1, with TRBD2 identical over 9 bases. CDR3 size: 15 residues. With V trimmed by 5 bases and J by 5 bases, 7 bases remained unmatched. The V gene's germline CDR1 is ENHRY and CDR2 SYGVKD.

The genes are TRBV7-2 and TRBJ2-7, with 9 bases matching TRBD2. The germline CDR1 and CDR2 sequences are SGHTA and FQGNSA. The J segment lost 6 bases and the V segment lost 1 base, leaving 10 bases of the junction unmatched. The CDR3 loop spans 16 amino acids. The CDR3 DNA is TGTGCCAGCAGCTTAGAATGGGCTAGCGGGATTACCGAGCAGTACTTC. It yields the protein CASSLEWASGITEQYF. Full variable domain (remainder filled in from reference TRBV7-2 and TRBJ2-7): GAGVSQSPSNKVTEKGKDVELRCDPISGHTALYWYRQSLGQGLEFLIYFQGNSAPDKSGLPSDRFSAERTGGSVSTLTIQRTQQEDSAVYLCASSLEWASGITEQYFGPGTRLTVT.

The V call is TRBV29-1, the J call TRBJ2-5; the D gene is possibly TRBD1 (6 bases). This CDR3 comprises 14 residues. Germline V gene sequence: CDR1 SQVTM, CDR2 ANQGSEA. V lost 7 bases and J 1 base, leaving 16 bases between the germline ends. In nucleotides, the CDR3 is TGCAGCGACCGGGACACCGCAATCCAAGAGACCCAGTACTTC. It translates to CSDRDTAIQETQYF.

In the case of this clone: This CDR3 is also generated by other DNA sequences in the sample. The chain recombines TRBV5-1 with TRBJ2-1; D is ambiguous. Trimming left V 0 bases short and J 0 bases short, with 7 bases between. CDR1 and CDR2 (germline): SGHRS, YFSETQ. The CDR3 is 15 amino acids. In DNA, the CDR3 is TGCGCCAGCAGCTTGGGTACCTTCTCCTACAATGAGCAGTTCTTC. It specifies CASSLGTFSYNEQFF. Full variable domain (rest looked up from reference TRBV5-1 and TRBJ2-1): KAGVTQTPRYLIKTRGQQVTLSCSPISGHRSVSWYQQTPGQGLQFLFEYFSETQRNKGNFPGRFSGRQFSNSRSEMNVSTLELGDSALYLCASSLGTFSYNEQFFGPGTRLTVL.

The chain couples TRBV14 to TRBJ1-2, with 9 bases fitting TRBD1. This CDR3 contains 14 residues. The V segment lost 3 bases and the J segment 8 bases; nucleotides outside the gene matches: 7. Germline V gene sequence: CDR1 SGHDN, CDR2 FVKESK. The CDR3 DNA is TGTGCCAGCAGCCACATACAGGGGGCGCAGGGCTACACCTTC. Amino acid sequence: CASSHIQGAQGYTF.

The chain joins TRBV7-9 to TRBJ2-7; 10 nucleotides line up with TRBD1. The V segment lost 5 bases and the J segment 6 bases; nucleotides outside the gene matches: 22. CDR3 length: 19 amino acids. CDR1 and CDR2 from the germline V gene are SEHNR and FQNEAQ (reference sequence). The CDR3 DNA follows: TGTGCCAGCAGCCGGACAGGGGGTTCGGGAGCGGGATGGTCCCCCGAGCAGTACTTC. This gives the protein CASSRTGGSGAGWSPEQYF.

The V gene is TRBV6-1, the J gene TRBJ2-1; D is unclear. V lost 3 bases and J lost 10, with 10 bases in between. Germline CDR1 and CDR2: MNHNS and SASEGT. The CDR3 consists of 12 residues. The CDR3 is CASSEPPWEQFF. CDR3 DNA sequence: TGTGCCAGCAGTGAGCCCCCCTGGGAGCAGTTCTTC.

V usage is TRBV9 and J usage is TRBJ2-6; D is perhaps TRBD2 (5 bases). CDR1 SGDLS and CDR2 YYNGEE come from the germline V gene. The V end lost 4 bases, the J end lost 4 bases, and 12 bases lay between the germline ends. The CDR3 spans 15 residues. CDR3 in amino acids: CASSPLGSGANVLTF. The CDR3 nucleotides read TGTGCCAGCAGCCCCCTGGGGAGCGGGGCCAACGTCCTGACTTTC. Using reference TRBV9 and TRBJ2-6 for the parts outside the CDR3, the full variable domain is DSGVTQTPKHLITATGQRVTLRCSPRSGDLSVYWYQQSLDQGLQFLIQYYNGEERAKGNILERFSAQQFPDLHSELNLSSLELGDSALYFCASSPLGSGANVLTFGAGSRLTVL.

This clone was observed a single time. The V gene is TRBV2, the J gene TRBJ2-5, with D perhaps matching TRBD1 or TRBD2 (5 bases each). Germline V lookup: CDR1 SNHLY, CDR2 FYNNEI. The CDR3 runs 13 residues. The ends were cut back, 4 bases at V and 3 bases at J, with 9 bases in the middle. CDR3 DNA sequence: TGTGCCAGCAGTGTGAGGGGTAAAGAGACCCAGTACTTC. Translation gives CASSVRGKETQYF. Combining the CDR3 with reference TRBV2 and TRBJ2-5 gives the whole variable domain EPEVTQTPSHQVTQMGQEVILRCVPISNHLYFYWYRQILGQKVEFLVSFYNNEISEKSEIFDDQFSVERPDGSNFTLKIRSTKLEDSAMYFCASSVRGKETQYFGPGTRLLVL.

The chain links TRBV5-1 to TRBJ2-2; no reliable D call. The ends were cut back, 2 bases at V and 6 bases at J, with 14 bases in the middle. The germline V gene has CDR1 SGHRS and CDR2 YFSETQ. The length of the CDR3 is 15 residues. The chain's CDR3 is CASSFLTSSSGELFF. The CDR3 nucleotides are TGCGCCAGCAGCTTTCTTACCTCCTCCTCCGGGGAGCTGTTTTTT.